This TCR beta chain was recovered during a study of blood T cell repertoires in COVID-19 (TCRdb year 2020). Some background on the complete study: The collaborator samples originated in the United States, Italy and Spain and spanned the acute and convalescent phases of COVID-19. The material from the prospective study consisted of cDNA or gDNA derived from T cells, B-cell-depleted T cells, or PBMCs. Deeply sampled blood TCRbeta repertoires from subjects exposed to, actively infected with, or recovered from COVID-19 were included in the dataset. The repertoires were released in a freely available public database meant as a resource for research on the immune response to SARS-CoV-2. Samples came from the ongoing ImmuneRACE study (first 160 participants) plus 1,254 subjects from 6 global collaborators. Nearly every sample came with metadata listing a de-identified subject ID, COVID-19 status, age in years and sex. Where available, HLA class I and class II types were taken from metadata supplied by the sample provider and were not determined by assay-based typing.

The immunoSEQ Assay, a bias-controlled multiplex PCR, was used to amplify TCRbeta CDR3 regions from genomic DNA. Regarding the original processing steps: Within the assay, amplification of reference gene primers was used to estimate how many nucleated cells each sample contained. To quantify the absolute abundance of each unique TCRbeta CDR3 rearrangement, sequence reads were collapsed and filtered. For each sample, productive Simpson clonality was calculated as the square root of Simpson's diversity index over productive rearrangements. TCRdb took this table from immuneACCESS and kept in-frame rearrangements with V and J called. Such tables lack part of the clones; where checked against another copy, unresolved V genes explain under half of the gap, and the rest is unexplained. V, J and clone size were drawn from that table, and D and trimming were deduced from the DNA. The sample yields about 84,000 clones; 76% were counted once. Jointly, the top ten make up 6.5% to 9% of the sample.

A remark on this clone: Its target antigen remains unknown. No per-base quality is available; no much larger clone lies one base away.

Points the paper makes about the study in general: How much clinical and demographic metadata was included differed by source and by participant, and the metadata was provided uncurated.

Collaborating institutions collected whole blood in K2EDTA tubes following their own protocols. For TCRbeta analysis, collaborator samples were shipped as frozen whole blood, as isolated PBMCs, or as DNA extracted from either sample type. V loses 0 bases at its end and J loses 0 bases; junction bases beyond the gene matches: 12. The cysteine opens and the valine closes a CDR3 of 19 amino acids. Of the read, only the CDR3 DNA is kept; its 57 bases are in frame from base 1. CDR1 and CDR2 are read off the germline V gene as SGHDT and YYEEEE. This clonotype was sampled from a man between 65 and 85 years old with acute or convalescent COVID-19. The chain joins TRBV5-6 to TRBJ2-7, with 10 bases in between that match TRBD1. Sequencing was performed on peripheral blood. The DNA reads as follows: TGTGCCAGCAGCTTGGCCTGGGACAGGGGTCCTAGCGGCTCCTACGAGCAGTACGTC. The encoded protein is CASSLAWDRGPSGSYEQYV.